Listed below are T cell receptor beta chains from one sample, sequenced in a study of PD-1 blockade in mismatch repair-deficient tumors. The method was immunoSEQ multiplex PCR; TCRdb's version includes in-frame clones alone and lacks a portion of them. The sample has 60,000 to 70,000 clones; 70% to 90% are singletons. This specimen consisted of peripheral blood, obtained 52 weeks after starting pembrolizumab. These receptors all come from an adult with mismatch repair-deficient cancer. Both conserved end residues are part of each CDR3. Each record gives: clone size, J gene, V gene, CDR3 protein. A row's size may be missing; if present it is once, few, many or a size class.

once	TRBJ2-7	TRBV5-4	CASSQQTGTGAYEQYF
NA	TRBJ2-4	TRBV6-6	CASSYEAKNIQYF
NA	TRBJ2-5	TRBV7-2	CASSPAGQGARETQYF
NA	TRBJ2-1	TRBV9	CASSVRVDNEQFF
NA	TRBJ2-7	TRBV5-1	CASSLTSGKTSYEQYF
NA	TRBJ2-7	TRBV5-1	CASSLAGEAYEQYF
NA	TRBJ1-1	TRBV4-3	CASSREGRNTEAFF
few	TRBJ2-7	TRBV19	CASSIADGGYEQYF
NA	TRBJ2-3	TRBV7-9	CASSLGPGTSSDTQYF
NA	TRBJ1-2	TRBV13	CASSLDGGYGYTF
few	TRBJ2-5	TRBV19	CASGGSETQYF
NA	TRBJ2-7	TRBV30	CAWSVIASYEQYF
NA	TRBJ2-1	TRBV11-2	CASSLGLGFGEQFF
few	TRBJ2-5	TRBV5-1	CASSSEIGQSYTRETQYF
NA	TRBJ2-3	TRBV28	CASSFLQGSTDTQYF
NA	TRBJ1-3	TRBV23-1	CASSQSNRQGFTGNTIYF
NA	TRBJ2-1	TRBV19	CASSKLAGDEQFF
NA	TRBJ2-3	TRBV7-2	CASSALGLATDTQYF
NA	TRBJ2-1	TRBV7-9	CASSFRTGAYNEQFF
NA	TRBJ2-1	TRBV4-2	CASSQSDSPLGGEQFF
NA	TRBJ2-2	TRBV5-5	CASSFPDRDPTGELFF
NA	TRBJ1-3	TRBV7-2	CASSERVSSGNTIYF
once	TRBJ2-5	TRBV7-8	CASSPSRGQTGETQYF
NA	TRBJ2-4	TRBV28	CASSSGIGTSGLAKNIQYF
NA	TRBJ2-7	TRBV28	CASSSTGTGDYEQYF
NA	TRBJ2-7	TRBV5-1	CASSVGTSYEQYF
NA	TRBJ2-7	TRBV5-1	CASSLGASGPSLEYF
NA	TRBJ2-7	TRBV19	CASSIITSGSYEQYF
NA	TRBJ1-1	TRBV5-6	CASSLGQGRKNTEAFF
NA	TRBJ2-7	TRBV29-1	CSVKAGSPYEQYF
NA	TRBJ2-1	TRBV27	CASSLRANNEQFF
few	TRBJ2-7	TRBV4-1	CASSRSQGVYEQYF